These T cell receptor beta chains were read from a single sample in a study of neurological immune-mediated disorders. TCRdb reprocessed the 5' RACE reads with MiXCR, giving one entry per CDR3 protein. The sample consists of 35,000 to 50,000 distinct CDR3 sequences, roughly 2.5% of them appearing once. Sequences were obtained from PBMCs. The receptors shown here come from a man aged 50 to 60 with multiple sclerosis. Both conserved end residues are part of each CDR3.

V	J	CDR3
TRBV7-6	TRBJ1-5	CASSLSNQPQHF
TRBV27	TRBJ1-2	CASSLRTGINYGYTF
TRBV28	TRBJ1-1	CASSLHSGGTEAFF
TRBV12-3/TRBV12-4	TRBJ2-5	CASRPTGFSETQYF
TRBV4-2	TRBJ2-5	CASSQAQGTNQETQYF
TRBV12-3/TRBV12-4	TRBJ2-7	CASSLGTPDEQYF
TRBV7-6	TRBJ2-7	CASSLGTGPYEQYF
TRBV12-3/TRBV12-4	TRBJ1-2	CASSPERRGYTF
TRBV11-3	TRBJ2-1	CASSSLQGNEQFF
TRBV7-2	TRBJ2-4	CASSLGLAGGQVGKNIQYF
TRBV6-5	TRBJ2-1	CASSYYRGVQYNEQFF
TRBV7-6	TRBJ2-1	CASSPSVYSYNEQFF
TRBV6-6	TRBJ2-3	CASSRVGTGGPTDTQYF
TRBV13	TRBJ1-4	CASSPRDRGNEKLFF
TRBV6-2/TRBV6-3	TRBJ1-2	CASSYSRAATRYGYTF
TRBV3-1	TRBJ2-1	CASSGQGYNEQFF
TRBV6-4	TRBJ1-2	CASSDPRRGYTF
TRBV24-1	TRBJ2-1	CATSDLRETGGIDEQFF
TRBV12-3/TRBV12-4	TRBJ1-5	CASSLRDDTQPQHF
TRBV20-1	TRBJ1-5	CSAREGGNQPQNF
TRBV3-1	TRBJ2-7	CASSHGQGGLYEQYF
TRBV5-1	TRBJ2-7	CASSGEGPYEQYF
TRBV27	TRBJ2-7	CASSFAGGSSYEQYF
TRBV24-1	TRBJ1-2	CATSNGNYGYTF
TRBV18	TRBJ2-3	CASSPPGLAGTDTQYF
TRBV7-2	TRBJ1-5	CASSLGGPQPQHF
TRBV5-1	TRBJ2-7	CASSADRGYEQYF
TRBV7-2	TRBJ2-1	CASSTWTSGGASYEQFF
TRBV29-1	TRBJ2-5	CSVSPGQQETQYF
TRBV3-1	TRBJ1-3	CASSPWMGRGPGNTIYF
TRBV3-1	TRBJ2-1	CASSQGAGFYNEQFF
TRBV20-1	TRBJ2-1	CSAPRDSNEQFF
TRBV13	TRBJ1-1	CASTFGDRGAFF
TRBV5-1	TRBJ2-7	CASSLRGAGYEQYF
TRBV5-1	TRBJ2-7	CASSWTHEQYF
TRBV27	TRBJ1-1	CASSQDLRTEAFF
TRBV20-1	TRBJ2-1	CSARARDSTGDEQFF
TRBV20-1	TRBJ2-3	CSARDEAGVADTQYF
TRBV6-6	TRBJ2-1	CASMAGLAPNEQFF
TRBV6-2/TRBV6-3	TRBJ1-1	CASSSDRRGGNTEAFF
TRBV7-3	TRBJ1-5	CAGDGDQPQHF
TRBV5-1	TRBJ1-1	CASSLGGQRANTEAFF
TRBV18	TRBJ2-3	CASSPSQLAGPDTQYF
TRBV12-3/TRBV12-4	TRBJ1-3	CASRGDKTHSGNTIYF
TRBV9	TRBJ1-1	CASSASPTLMSEAFF
TRBV10-3	TRBJ1-1	CAIRGQADNTEAFF
TRBV4-2	TRBJ2-3	CASSQDMDPNTQYF
TRBV29-1	TRBJ2-3	CSANSRSSSTDTQYF
TRBV5-5	TRBJ2-5	CASSLRRGQETQYF
TRBV7-2	TRBJ2-5	CASSLRDSGSQETQYF
TRBV7-2	TRBJ2-7	CASSLAGTGGEQYF
TRBV2	TRBJ1-5	CASRTGYNQPQNF